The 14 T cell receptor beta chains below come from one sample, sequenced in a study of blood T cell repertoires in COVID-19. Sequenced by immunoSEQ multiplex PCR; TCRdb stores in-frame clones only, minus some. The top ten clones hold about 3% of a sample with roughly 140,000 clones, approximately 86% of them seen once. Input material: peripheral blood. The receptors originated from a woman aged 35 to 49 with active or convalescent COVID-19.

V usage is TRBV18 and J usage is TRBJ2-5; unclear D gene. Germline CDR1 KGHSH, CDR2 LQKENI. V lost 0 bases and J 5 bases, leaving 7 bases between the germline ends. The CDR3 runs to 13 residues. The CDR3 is CASSPPFQETQYF. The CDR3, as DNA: TGTGCCAGCTCACCACCGTTTCAGGAGACCCAGTACTTC.

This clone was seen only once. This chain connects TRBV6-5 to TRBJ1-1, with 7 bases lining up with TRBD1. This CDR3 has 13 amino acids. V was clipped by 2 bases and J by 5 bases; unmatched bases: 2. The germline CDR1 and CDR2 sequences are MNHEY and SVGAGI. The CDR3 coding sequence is TGTGCCAGCAGTTACGGACAGGCGACTGAAGCTTTCTTT. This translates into CASSYGQATEAFF.

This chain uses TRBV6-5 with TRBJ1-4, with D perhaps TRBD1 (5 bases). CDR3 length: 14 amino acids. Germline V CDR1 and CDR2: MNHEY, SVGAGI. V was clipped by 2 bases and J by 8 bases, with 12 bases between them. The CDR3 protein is CASSYGGGREKLFF. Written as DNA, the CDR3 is TGTGCCAGCAGTTACGGGGGAGGGAGAGAAAAACTGTTTTTT.

The CDR3 is CASGRGVTDTQYF. CDR3 bases: TGTGCCAGCGGACGGGGGGTCACAGATACGCAGTATTTT. This chain connects TRBV6-4 to TRBJ2-3; TRBD2 aligns across 7 bases. CDR3 length: 13 amino acids. Trimming at V came to 8 bases and at J to 2 bases, leaving 4 bases not matched to a gene. Germline loops: CDR1 MRHNA, CDR2 SNTAGT.

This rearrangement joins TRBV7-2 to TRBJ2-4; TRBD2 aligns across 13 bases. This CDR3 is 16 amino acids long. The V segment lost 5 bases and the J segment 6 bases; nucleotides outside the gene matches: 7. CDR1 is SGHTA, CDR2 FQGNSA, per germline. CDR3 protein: CASSLTSGRAGNIQYF. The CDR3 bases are TGTGCCAGCAGCCTAACTAGCGGGAGGGCCGGAAACATTCAGTACTTC.

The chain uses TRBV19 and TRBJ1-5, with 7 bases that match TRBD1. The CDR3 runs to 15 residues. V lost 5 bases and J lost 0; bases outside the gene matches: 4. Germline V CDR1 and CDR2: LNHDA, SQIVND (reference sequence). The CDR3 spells CASSGDSDSNQPQHF. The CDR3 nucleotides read TGTGCCAGTAGTGGGGACAGCGATAGCAATCAGCCCCAGCATTTT. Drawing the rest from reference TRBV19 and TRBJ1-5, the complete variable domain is DGGITQSPKYLFRKEGQNVTLSCEQNLNHDAMYWYRQDPGQGLRLIYYSQIVNDFQKGDIAEGYSVSREKKESFPLTVTSAQKNPTAFYLCASSGDSDSNQPQHFGDGTRLSIL.

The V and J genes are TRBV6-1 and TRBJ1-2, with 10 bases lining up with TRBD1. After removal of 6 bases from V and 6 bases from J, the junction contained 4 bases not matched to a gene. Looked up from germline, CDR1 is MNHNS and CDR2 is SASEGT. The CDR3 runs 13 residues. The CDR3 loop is CASSADRGNGYTF. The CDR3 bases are TGTGCCAGCAGCGCGGACAGGGGGAATGGCTACACCTTC.

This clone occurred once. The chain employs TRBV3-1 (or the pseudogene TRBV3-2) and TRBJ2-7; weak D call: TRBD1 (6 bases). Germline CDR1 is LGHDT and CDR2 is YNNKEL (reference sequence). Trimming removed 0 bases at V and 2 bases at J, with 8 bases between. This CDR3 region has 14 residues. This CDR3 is CASSQDGTPYEQYF. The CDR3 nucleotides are TGTGCCAGCAGCCAAGACGGGACACCCTACGAGCAGTACTTC.

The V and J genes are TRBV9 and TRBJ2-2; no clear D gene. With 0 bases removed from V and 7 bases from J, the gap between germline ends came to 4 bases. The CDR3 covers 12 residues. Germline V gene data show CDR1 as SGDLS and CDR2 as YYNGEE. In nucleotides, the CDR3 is TGTGCCAGCAGCGTAGCGGGCGGGGAGCTGTTTTTT. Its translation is CASSVAGGELFF.

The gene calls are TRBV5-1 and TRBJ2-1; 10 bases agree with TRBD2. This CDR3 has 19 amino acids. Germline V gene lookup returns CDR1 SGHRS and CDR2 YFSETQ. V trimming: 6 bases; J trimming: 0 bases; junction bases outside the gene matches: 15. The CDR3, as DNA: TGCGCCAGCAAAAGGGGGTTGACTAGCGGGTTAAGCTCCTACAATGAGCAGTTCTTC. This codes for CASKRGLTSGLSSYNEQFF.

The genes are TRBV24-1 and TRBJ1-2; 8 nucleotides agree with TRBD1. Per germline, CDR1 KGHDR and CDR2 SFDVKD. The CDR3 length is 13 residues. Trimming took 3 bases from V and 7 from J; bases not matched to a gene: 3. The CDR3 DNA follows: TGTGCCACCAGTGATCAGGGGGCGACTGGCTACACCTTC. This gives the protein CATSDQGATGYTF.

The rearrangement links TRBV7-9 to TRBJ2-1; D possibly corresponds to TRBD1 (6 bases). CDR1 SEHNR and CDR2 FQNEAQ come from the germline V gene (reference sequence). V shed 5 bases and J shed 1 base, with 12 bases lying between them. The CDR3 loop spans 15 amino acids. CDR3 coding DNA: TGTGCCAGCAGCCTCAGGGGTCAGTCCTACAATGAGCAGTTCTTC. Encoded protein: CASSLRGQSYNEQFF.

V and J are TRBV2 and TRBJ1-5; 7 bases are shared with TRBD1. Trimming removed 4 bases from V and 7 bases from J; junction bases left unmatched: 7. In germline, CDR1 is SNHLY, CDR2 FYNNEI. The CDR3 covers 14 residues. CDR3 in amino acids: CASSGSGGRQPQHF. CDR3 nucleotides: TGTGCCAGCAGTGGGTCAGGGGGGCGGCAGCCCCAGCATTTT.

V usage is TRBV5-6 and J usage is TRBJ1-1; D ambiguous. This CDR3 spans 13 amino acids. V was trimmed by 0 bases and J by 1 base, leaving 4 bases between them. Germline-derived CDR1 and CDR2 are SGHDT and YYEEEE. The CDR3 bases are TGTGCCAGCAGCTTGGCCTGGAACACTGAAGCTTTCTTT. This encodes CASSLAWNTEAFF. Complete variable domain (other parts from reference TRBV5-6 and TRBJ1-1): DAGVTQSPTHLIKTRGQQVTLRCSPKSGHDTVSWYQQALGQGPQFIFQYYEEEERQRGNFPDRFSGHQFPNYSSELNVNALLLGDSALYLCASSLAWNTEAFFGQGTRLTVV.